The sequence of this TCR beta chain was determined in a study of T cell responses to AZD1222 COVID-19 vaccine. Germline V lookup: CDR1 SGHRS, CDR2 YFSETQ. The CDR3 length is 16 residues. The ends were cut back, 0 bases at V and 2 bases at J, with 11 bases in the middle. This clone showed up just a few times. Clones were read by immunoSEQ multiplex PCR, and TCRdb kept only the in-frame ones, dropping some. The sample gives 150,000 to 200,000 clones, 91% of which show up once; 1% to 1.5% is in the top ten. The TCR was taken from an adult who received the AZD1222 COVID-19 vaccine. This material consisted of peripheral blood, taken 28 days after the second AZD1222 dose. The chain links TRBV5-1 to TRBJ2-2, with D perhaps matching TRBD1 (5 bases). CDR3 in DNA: TGCGCCAGCAGCTTGGCCGTAAGGGGAAACACCGGGGAGCTGTTTTTT. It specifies CASSLAVRGNTGELFF.